This T cell receptor (beta chain) was sequenced for a study of OX40 agonist ivuxolimab in advanced cancers. Generated by immunoSEQ multiplex PCR, the TCRdb table keeps only in-frame clones and is missing some. This sample has 60,000 or so clones; over 75% occur once, and the top ten carry approximately 10%. V lost 4 bases, J lost 1 base, and 14 bases lay in between. Germline CDR1 reads SGDLS; CDR2 reads YYNGEE. This CDR3 has 15 amino acids. The rearrangement links TRBV9 to TRBJ2-5; D may be TRBD1 or TRBD2 (5 bases each). The clonotype comes from an adult with an advanced solid tumor such as melanoma, head and neck, liver or kidney cancer. This specimen was CD4+ or CD8+ T cells sorted from blood, taken in a trial of the OX40 agonist ivuxolimab. The DNA for the CDR3 is TGTGCCAGCAGCTTGGGACCTAACTCCCAAGAGACCCAGTACTTC. This codes for CASSLGPNSQETQYF. Variable domain in full (rest from reference TRBV9 and TRBJ2-5): DSGVTQTPKHLITATGQRVTLRCSPRSGDLSVYWYQQSLDQGLQFLIQYYNGEERAKGNILERFSAQQFPDLHSELNLSSLELGDSALYFCASSLGPNSQETQYFGPGTRLLVL.